Listed here are 6 T cell receptor beta chains from one sample, sequenced in a study of cytomegalovirus exposure and HLA in healthy donors. PCR primers comprised 60 Vbeta and 13 Jbeta primers. Assay used: immunoSEQ multiplex PCR; TCRdb lists only in-frame clones, some missing. The table lists 100,000 to 150,000 clones, around three quarters of them singletons. The specimen was PBMCs. The receptors come from a man aged 40-50 years in good health and CMV-seronegative.

About this clone itself: Given the absence of the conserved phenylalanine or tryptophan at the CDR3 end, a read error is likely. This chain connects TRBV5-1 to TRBJ1-2, with D uncertain. Looked up from germline, CDR1 is SGHRS and CDR2 is YFSETQ. This CDR3 contains 13 residues. V dropped 2 bases and J dropped 4 bases, with 9 bases sitting between them. For the CDR3, the DNA is TGCGCCAGCAGCTTAACAGCTCCCTATGGCTACACCGTC. Its protein is CASSLTAPYGYTV.

The chain uses TRBV7-2 and TRBJ2-7, with 11 positions matching TRBD2. Looked up from germline, CDR1 is SGHTA and CDR2 is FQGNSA. This CDR3 contains 16 residues. Unmatched junction bases numbered 9, after V lost 4 bases and J lost 4 bases. CDR3 in DNA: TGTGCCAGCAGCTCGACGTTTAGCGGGGGGGGTTACGAGCAGTACTTC. Its translation: CASSSTFSGGGYEQYF. Together with reference TRBV7-2 and TRBJ2-7, the CDR3 gives the full variable domain: GAGVSQSPSNKVTEKGKDVELRCDPISGHTALYWYRQSLGQGLEFLIYFQGNSAPDKSGLPSDRFSAERTGGSVSTLTIQRTQQEDSAVYLCASSSTFSGGGYEQYFGPGTRLTVT.

V gene TRBV5-4 combines with J gene TRBJ2-7; TRBD2 aligns across 11 bases. Looked up from germline, CDR1 is SGHNT and CDR2 is YYREEE (reference sequence). This CDR3 spans 15 amino acids. Germline trimming cut 4 bases from V and 2 bases from J; bases unmatched to any gene: 5. CDR3 sequence reads: CASSPDSGRAYEQYF. Written as DNA, the CDR3 is TGTGCCAGCAGCCCCGATAGCGGGAGGGCCTACGAGCAGTACTTC.

The chain is built from TRBV30 and TRBJ1-2, with D perhaps TRBD1 (6 bases). The germline V gene encodes CDR1 GTSNPN and CDR2 SVGIG (reference sequence). The germline V and J ends were trimmed by 8 bases and 4 bases, with 17 bases remaining between them. There are 13 residues in the CDR3. CDR3 in DNA: TGTGCCGGACAGCCCCAGGGGACCTATGGCTACACCTTC. Its translation: CAGQPQGTYGYTF.

The genes are TRBV5-8 and TRBJ2-5; D is perhaps TRBD1 (8 bases). The CDR3 length is 15 residues. V shed 3 bases and J shed 3 bases, with 15 bases lying between them. Germline V gene data show CDR1 as SGHTS and CDR2 as YDEGEE. The CDR3 region is CASSWGQAGEETQYF. The CDR3 DNA reads TGTGCCAGCAGCTGGGGACAGGCGGGGGAAGAGACCCAGTACTTC.

This chain connects TRBV29-1 to TRBJ2-5; TRBD1 might be the D (5 bases). The V gene's germline CDR1 is SQVTM and CDR2 ANQGSEA. The CDR3 covers 11 residues. Trimming cost V 4 bases and J 5 bases, with 8 bases left between them. The CDR3 coding sequence is TGCAGCGTTGGGCAGGGCGAGACCCAGTACTTC. Translation: CSVGQGETQYF. The variable domain in full, completed from reference TRBV29-1 and TRBJ2-5, reads SAVISQKPSRDICQRGTSLTIQCQVDSQVTMMFWYRQQPGQSLTLIATANQGSEATYESGFVIDKFPISRPNLTFSTLTVSNMSPEDSSIYLCSVGQGETQYFGPGTRLLVL.